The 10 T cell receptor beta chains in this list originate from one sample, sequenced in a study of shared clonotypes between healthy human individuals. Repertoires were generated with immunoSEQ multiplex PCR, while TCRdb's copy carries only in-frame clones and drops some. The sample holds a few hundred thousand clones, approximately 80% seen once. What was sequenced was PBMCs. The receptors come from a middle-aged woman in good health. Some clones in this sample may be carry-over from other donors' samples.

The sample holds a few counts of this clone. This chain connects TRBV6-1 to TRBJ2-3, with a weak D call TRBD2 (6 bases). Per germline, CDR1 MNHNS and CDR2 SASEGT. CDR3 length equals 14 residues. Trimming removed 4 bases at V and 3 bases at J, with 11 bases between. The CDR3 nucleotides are TGTGCCAGCAGTGGGGACTGGAGAACAGATACGCAGTATTTT. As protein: CASSGDWRTDTQYF.

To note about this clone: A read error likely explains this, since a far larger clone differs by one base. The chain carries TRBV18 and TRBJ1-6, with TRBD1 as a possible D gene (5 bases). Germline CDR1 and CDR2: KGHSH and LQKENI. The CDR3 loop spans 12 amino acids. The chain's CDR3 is CAGSPGNSPLHF. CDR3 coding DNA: TGTGCCGGCTCACCAGGGAATTCACCCCTCCACTTT.

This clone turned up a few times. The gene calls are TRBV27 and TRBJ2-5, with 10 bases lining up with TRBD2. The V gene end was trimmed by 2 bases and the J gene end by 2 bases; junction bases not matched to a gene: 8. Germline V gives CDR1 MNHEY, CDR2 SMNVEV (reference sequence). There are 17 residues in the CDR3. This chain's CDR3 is CASSLGLAGVGQETQYF. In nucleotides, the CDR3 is TGTGCCAGCAGTTTAGGGCTAGCGGGAGTTGGTCAAGAGACCCAGTACTTC.

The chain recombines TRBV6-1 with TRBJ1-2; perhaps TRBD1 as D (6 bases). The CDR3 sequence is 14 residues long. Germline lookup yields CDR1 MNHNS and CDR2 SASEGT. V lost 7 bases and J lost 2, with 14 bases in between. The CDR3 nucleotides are TGTGCCAGCACCCCTGACAGGCAGAACTATGGCTACACCTTC. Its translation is CASTPDRQNYGYTF.

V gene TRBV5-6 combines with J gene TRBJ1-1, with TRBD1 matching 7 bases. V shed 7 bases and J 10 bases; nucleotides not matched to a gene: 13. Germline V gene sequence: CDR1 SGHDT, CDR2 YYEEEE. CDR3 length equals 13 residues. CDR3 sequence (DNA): TGTGCCAGCGGGGACAGTAGTACACTGGGAGCTTTCTTT. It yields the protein CASGDSSTLGAFF.

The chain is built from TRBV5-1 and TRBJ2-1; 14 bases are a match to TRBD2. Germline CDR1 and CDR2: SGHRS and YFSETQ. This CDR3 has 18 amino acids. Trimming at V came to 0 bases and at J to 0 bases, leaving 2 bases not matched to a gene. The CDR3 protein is CASSLGGTSGSSYNEQFF. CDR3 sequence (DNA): TGCGCCAGCAGCTTGGGCGGGACTAGCGGGAGCTCCTACAATGAGCAGTTCTTC.

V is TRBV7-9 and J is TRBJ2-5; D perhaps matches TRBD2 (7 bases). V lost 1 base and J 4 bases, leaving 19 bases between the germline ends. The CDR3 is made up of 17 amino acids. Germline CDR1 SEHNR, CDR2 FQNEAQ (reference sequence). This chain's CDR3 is CASSLERGGLRGETQYF. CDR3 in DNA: TGTGCCAGCAGCTTAGAGAGGGGGGGGCTCAGAGGAGAGACCCAGTACTTC.

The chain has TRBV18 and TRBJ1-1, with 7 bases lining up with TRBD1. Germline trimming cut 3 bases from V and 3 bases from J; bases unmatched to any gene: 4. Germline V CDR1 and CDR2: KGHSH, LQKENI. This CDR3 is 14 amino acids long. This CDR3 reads CASSPRQGDTEAFF. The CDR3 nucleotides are TGTGCCAGCTCACCGAGGCAGGGGGACACTGAAGCTTTCTTT. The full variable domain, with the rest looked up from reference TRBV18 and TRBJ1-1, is NAGVMQNPRHLVRRRGQEARLRCSPMKGHSHVYWYRQLPEEGLKFMVYLQKENIIDESGMPKERFSAEFPKEGPSILRIQQVVRGDSAAYFCASSPRQGDTEAFFGQGTRLTVV.

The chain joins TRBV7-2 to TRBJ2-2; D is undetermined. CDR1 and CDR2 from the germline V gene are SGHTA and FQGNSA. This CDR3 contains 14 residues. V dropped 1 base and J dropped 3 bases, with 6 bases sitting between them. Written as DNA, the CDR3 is TGTGCCAGCAGCTTAGTCAGATACACCGGGGAGCTGTTTTTT. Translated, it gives CASSLVRYTGELFF.

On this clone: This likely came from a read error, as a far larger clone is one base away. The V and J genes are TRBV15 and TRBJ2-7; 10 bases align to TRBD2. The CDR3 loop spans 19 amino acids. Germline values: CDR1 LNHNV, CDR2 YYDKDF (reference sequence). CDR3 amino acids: CAASRAPTSGPIRSYEQYF. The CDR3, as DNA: TGTGCCGCCAGCAGAGCCCCGACTAGCGGGCCTATCCGCTCCTACGAGCAGTACTTC.